This TCR beta chain originates from a study of blood T cell repertoires in COVID-19. The wider study: COVID-19 samples from acute and convalescent phases originated in the United States, Italy and Spain. The analysed material was cDNA or gDNA that came from T cells, B-cell-depleted T cells, or PBMCs.

Patients in Seattle were enrolled during active infection, then followed longitudinally. CDR1 and CDR2 (germline): SGHAT, FQDESV (reference sequence). Trimming stripped 1 base from V and 3 bases from J, with 6 bases between. CDR3 size: 13 residues. In the authors' methods: Amplification of reference gene primers was used by the study to estimate nucleated cell counts. Sequenced by immunoSEQ multiplex PCR; TCRdb stores in-frame clones only, minus some. That table supplies the V and J calls and clone size; D and trimming were determined from the DNA. The sample has fewer than 450,000 clones, approximately 88% seen once. This clone came up once.

V usage is TRBV11-1 and J usage is TRBJ2-5; D gene ambiguous. Sequencing used peripheral blood. The sequence came from a woman between 50 and 59 years old with COVID-19, enrolled during active disease. The CDR3 DNA follows: TGTGCCAGCAGCTTAGGGCGGAAAGAGACCCAGTACTTC. It yields the protein CASSLGRKETQYF.